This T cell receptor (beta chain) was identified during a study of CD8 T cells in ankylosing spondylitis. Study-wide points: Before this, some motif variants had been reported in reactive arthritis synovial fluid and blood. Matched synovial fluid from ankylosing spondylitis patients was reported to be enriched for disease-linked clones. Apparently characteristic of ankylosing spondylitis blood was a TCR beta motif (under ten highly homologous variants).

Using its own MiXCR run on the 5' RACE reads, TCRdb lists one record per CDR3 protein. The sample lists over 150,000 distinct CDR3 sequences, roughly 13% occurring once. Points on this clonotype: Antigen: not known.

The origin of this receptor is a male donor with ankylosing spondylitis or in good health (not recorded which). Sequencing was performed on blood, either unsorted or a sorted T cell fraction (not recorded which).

The CDR3 bases are TGTGCCAGCAGCCGGGACAGGAGCACTGAAGCTTTCTTT. As protein: CASSRDRSTEAFF. This sequence joins TRBV11-2 and TRBJ1-1, with 8 positions matching TRBD1. CDR3 length: 13 residues. Germline V gives CDR1 SGHAT, CDR2 FQNNGV. V shed 5 bases, J shed 4 bases, and the junction held 3 bases outside the gene matches. Full variable domain (outside the CDR3, taken from reference TRBV11-2 and TRBJ1-1): EAGVAQSPRYKIIEKRQSVAFWCNPISGHATLYWYQQILGQGPKLLIQFQNNGVVDDSQLPKDRFSAERLKGVDSTLKIQPAKLEDSAVYLCASSRDRSTEAFFGQGTRLTVV.